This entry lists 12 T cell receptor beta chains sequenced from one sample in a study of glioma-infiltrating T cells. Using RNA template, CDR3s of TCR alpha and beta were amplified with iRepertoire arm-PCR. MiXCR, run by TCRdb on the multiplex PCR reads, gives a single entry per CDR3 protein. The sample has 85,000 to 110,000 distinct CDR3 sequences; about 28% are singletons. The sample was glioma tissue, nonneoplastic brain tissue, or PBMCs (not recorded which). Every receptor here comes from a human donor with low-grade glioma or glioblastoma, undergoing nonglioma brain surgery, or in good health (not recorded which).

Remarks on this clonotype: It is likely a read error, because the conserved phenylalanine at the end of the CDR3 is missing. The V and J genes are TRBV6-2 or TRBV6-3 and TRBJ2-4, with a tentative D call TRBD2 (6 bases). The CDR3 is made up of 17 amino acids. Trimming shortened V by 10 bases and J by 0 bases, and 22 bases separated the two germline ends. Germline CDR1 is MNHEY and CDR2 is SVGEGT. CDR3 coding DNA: TGTGCCACCGTACCGGGGGACGAGTCGGTAGCCAAAAACATTCAGTACCTC. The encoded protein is CATVPGDESVAKNIQYL.

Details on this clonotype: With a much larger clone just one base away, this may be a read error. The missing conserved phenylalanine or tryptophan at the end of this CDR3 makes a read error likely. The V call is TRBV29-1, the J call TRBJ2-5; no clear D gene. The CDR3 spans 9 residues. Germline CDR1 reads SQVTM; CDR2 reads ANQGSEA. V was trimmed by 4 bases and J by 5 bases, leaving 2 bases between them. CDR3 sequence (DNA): TGCAGCGTTGGGGAGACCCAGTACCTC. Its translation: CSVGETQYL.

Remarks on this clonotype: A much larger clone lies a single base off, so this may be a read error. CDR3 in amino acids: CASNGQYATNGKLFF. In DNA, the CDR3 is TGTGCCAGTAATGGACAATATGCAACTAATGGAAAACTGTTTTTT. This rearrangement joins TRBV19 to TRBJ1-4; a weak D match, TRBD1 (5 bases). The CDR3 is 15 amino acids. Germline values: CDR1 LNHDA, CDR2 SQIVND (reference sequence).

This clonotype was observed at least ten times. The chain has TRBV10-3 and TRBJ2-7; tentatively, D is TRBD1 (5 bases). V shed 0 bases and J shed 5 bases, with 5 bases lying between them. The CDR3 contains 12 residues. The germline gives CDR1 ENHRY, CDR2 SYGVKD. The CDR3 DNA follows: TGTGCCATCAGTGAGTCAGGGGACGAGCAGTACTTC. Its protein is CAISESGDEQYF.

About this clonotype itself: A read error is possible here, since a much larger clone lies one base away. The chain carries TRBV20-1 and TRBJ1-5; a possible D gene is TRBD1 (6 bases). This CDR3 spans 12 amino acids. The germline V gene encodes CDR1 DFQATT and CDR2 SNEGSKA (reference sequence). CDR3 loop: CSAREGGQHQHF. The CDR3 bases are TGCAGTGCTAGGGAAGGGGGTCAGCACCAGCATTTT.

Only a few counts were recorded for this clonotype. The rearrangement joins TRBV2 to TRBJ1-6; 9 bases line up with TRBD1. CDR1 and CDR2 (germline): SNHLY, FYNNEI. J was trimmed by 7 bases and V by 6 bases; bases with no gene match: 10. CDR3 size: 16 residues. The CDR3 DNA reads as TGTGCCAGCAGGACCACACAGGGGGCGCGGAATTCACCCCTCCACTTT. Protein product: CASRTTQGARNSPLHF.

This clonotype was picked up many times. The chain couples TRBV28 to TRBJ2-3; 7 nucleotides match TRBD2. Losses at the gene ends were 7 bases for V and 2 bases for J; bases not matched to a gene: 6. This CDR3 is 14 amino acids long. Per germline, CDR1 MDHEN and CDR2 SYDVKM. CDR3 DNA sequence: TGTGCCAGCAACGGGCGGGGGATCACAGATACGCAGTATTTT. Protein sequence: CASNGRGITDTQYF. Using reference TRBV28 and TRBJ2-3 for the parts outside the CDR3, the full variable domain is DVKVTQSSRYLVKRTGEKVFLECVQDMDHENMFWYRQDPGLGLRLIYFSYDVKMKEKGDIPEGYSVSREKKERFSLILESASTNQTSMYLCASNGRGITDTQYFGPGTRLTVL.

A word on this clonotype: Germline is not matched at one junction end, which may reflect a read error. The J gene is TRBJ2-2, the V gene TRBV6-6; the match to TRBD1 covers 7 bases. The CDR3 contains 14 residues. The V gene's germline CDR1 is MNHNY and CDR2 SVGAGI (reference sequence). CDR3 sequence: CASRFRGNTGDLFF. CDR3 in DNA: TGTGCCAGCAGGTTCAGGGGGAACACCGGGGATCTGTTTTTT.

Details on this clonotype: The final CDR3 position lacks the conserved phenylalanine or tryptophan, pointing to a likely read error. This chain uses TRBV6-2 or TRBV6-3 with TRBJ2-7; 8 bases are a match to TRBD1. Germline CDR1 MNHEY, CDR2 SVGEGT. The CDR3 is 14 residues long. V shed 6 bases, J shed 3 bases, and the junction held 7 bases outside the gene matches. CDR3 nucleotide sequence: TGTGCCAGCAGCGTCCTGACAGGGGACTACGAGCAGTACCTC. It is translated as CASSVLTGDYEQYL.

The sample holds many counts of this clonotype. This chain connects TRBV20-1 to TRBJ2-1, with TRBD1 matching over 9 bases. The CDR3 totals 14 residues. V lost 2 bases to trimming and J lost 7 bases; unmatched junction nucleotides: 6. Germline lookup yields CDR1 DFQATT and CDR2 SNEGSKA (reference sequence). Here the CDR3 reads CSARSGTGMNEQFF. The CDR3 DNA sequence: TGCAGTGCTAGATCCGGGACAGGGATGAATGAGCAGTTCTTC.

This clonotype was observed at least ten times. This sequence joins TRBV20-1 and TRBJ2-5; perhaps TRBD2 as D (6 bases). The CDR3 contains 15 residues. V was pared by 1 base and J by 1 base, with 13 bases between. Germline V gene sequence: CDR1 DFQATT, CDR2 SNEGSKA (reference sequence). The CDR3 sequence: CSARGRGLRQETQYF. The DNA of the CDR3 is TGCAGTGCTAGAGGGCGGGGTTTACGCCAAGAGACCCAGTACTTC.

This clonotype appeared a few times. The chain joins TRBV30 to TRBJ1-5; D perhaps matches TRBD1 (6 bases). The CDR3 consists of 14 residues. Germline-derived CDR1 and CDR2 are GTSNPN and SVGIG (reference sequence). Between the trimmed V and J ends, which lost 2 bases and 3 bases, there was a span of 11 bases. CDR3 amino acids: CAWSPGQFNQPQHF. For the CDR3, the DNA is TGTGCCTGGAGTCCCGGACAGTTCAATCAGCCCCAGCATTTT.